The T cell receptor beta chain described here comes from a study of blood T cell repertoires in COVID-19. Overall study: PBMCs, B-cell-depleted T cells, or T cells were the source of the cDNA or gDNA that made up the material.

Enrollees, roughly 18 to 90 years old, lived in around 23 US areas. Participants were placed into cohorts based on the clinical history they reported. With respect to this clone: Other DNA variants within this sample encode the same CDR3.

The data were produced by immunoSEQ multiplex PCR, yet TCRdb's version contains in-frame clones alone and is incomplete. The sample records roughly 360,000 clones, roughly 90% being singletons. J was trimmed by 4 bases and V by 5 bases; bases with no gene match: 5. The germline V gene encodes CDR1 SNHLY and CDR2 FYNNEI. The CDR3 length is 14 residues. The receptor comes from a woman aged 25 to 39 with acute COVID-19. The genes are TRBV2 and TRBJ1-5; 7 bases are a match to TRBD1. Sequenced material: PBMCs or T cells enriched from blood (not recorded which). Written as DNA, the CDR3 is TGTGCCAGCAGTTCTTCAGGGGGGAATCAGCCCCAGCATTTT. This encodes CASSSSGGNQPQHF.